This T cell receptor (beta chain) was captured in a study of blood T cell repertoires in COVID-19. Background on the study: There were acute and convalescent COVID-19 samples, and they came from the United States, Italy and Spain.

The protocol was immunoSEQ multiplex PCR, while the TCRdb copy is restricted to in-frame clones and leaves out a portion. The sample lists about 71,000 clones; about 81% were seen once. V was shortened by 4 bases and J by 5 bases, with 11 bases between the two germline ends. The CDR3 consists of 13 residues. In germline, CDR1 is MGHRA, CDR2 YSYEKL. A few counts support this clone. This TCR came from an elderly woman with acute or convalescent COVID-19. This sequence joins TRBV4-1 and TRBJ1-1, with unresolved D. Sequencing was done on a sample of peripheral blood. DNA of the CDR3: TGCGCCAGCAGCCGTGGAGGGAGTACTGAAGCTTTCTTT. It is translated as CASSRGGSTEAFF.